Described below is a single TCR beta chain sequence and its context. This clone was seen just once. Its antigen target is currently unknown. Base qualities were left out, and no much larger clone turns up one base away. This sample is drawn from a study of Ad26.COV2.S vaccination and SARS-CoV-2 variants (dated by TCRdb to the early 2020s). Study-level background: Donors in the vaccine arm were drawn from COV1001, a multicentre, randomized, double-blind, placebo-controlled phase I-IIa trial testing Ad26.COV2.S in healthy adults. Blinding of investigators to trial group allocation was maintained during experiments and outcome assessment. The specificity and breadth of SARS-CoV-2-reactive T cell receptors after Ad26.COV2.S vaccination were assessed by TCRbeta repertoire sequencing. A total of some 30 samples were included in the TCR-sequenced set, comprising around 19 Ad26.COV2.S vaccine recipients, 5 placebo recipients and 8 SARS-CoV-2 convalescent individuals. Ad26.COV2.S was administered intramuscularly at a dose of 5x10^10 or 1x10^11 viral particles, either as one shot or as two shots given 56 days apart. Trial participants were randomized into five groups of five, in which low-dose or high-dose Ad26.COV2.S was given once or twice, or placebo was given on both occasions. Paper-wide results and their limitations: Ad26.COV2.S recipients had higher spike-specific TCR breadth than placebo recipients (P = 0.0014). Non-spike TCR breadth was comparable between vaccine and placebo recipients, consistent with the vaccine containing only spike. After vaccination, substantial breadth of spike-specific CD8+ and CD4+ T cell responses was reported. The study was not powered to compare responses between vaccine doses or regimens. The authors noted that total T cell responses may have been underestimated by the TCR breadth and depth analyses.

The immunoSEQ Assay was the method used to sequence TCRbeta CDR3 regions. After extraction, genomic DNA underwent amplification by bias-controlled multiplex PCR, followed by high-throughput sequencing. In the source study's methods: Collapsing and filtering of sequences were performed to quantify the absolute abundance of each unique TCRbeta CDR3 region. T cell fraction was estimated by normalizing TCRbeta template counts to usable DNA, with usable DNA measured through amplification of reference genes found in all nucleated cells. Repertoire TCRs were annotated as SARS-CoV-2-specific when V gene, CDR3 amino acid sequence and J gene were exactly matched to a known reactive TCR set. MIRA supplied the reference SARS-CoV-2 TCR set, which was filtered for enrichment in COVID-19-positive ImmuneCODE repertoires so that public or cross-reactive TCRs were removed. Using the MIRA antigens, annotated TCRs were further analysed by specific ORF or by position within an ORF. Depth was the summed frequency of annotated unique rearrangements, while breadth was defined as annotated unique rearrangements over total unique productive rearrangements. Two-sided Wilcoxon rank-sum tests were used to compare TCR breadth between groups. TCRdb obtained this table from immuneACCESS and retained in-frame rearrangements with V and J assigned. These tables miss some clones; where compared with another copy, unresolved V genes account for less than half of the shortfall, and the remainder is unexplained. The V and J calls and the clone size are those of that table, but D and trimming were determined from the DNA. This sample gives a few hundred thousand clones in total; 87% of them show up just once. The ten largest clones represent approximately 3.3% of the sample.

The junction shows trimming of 3 bases on V and 0 bases on J, plus 19 bases between the germline ends. Based on the germline V gene, the CDR1 and CDR2 sequences are SGDLS and YYNGEE. The CDR3 starts with the cysteine, ends with the phenylalanine, and has 17 residues. The read is trimmed to its CDR3 DNA, 51 bases read in frame from base 1. The treatment or condition label of this sample denotes: roughly 19 received Ad26.COV2.S at low or high dose, single or two shots; roughly five received placebo; per-sample allocation not given. Repertoires of vaccine and placebo recipients were sequenced from samples collected on day 63 after the first injection. In Cohort 1b, more than 20 adults aged 18-55 years were enrolled at a single site in Boston, USA, between 29 July and 7 August 2020. Ad26.COV2.S was a replication-incompetent adenovirus type 26 vector that expressed a prefusion-stabilized SARS-CoV-2 spike protein derived from the original Wuhan strain.

The rearranged chain carries TRBV9 and TRBJ2-7, with no confident D gene call. The source is a person aged 18-60 years who received the Ad26.COV2.S COVID-19 vaccine or a placebo. The sample here was peripheral blood, taken in a trial of Ad26.COV2.S vaccine versus placebo. The CDR3 region has the sequence CASSAHGVASSSYEQYF. The DNA is as follows: TGTGCCAGCAGCGCCCACGGTGTCGCCTCCAGCTCCTACGAGCAGTACTTC.